This TCR beta chain is from a study of blood T cells in healthy people across ages. Study-level results: Researchers judged that diversity estimates from one million T cells fell short of true values.

Comment on this clonotype: The antigen is unknown.

Through a sample-barcoded 5' primer and a J-beta primer mix, a second PCR was run for 7 to 11 cycles. Researchers report that a template-switch adaptor with 12 random nucleotides tagged each cDNA molecule. TCRdb re-analysed the 5' RACE reads in MiXCR, keeping a single row per CDR3 protein. The sample lists about a million distinct CDR3 sequences, roughly half seen once, with roughly 23% in the top ten. Each donor had 8 to 10 milliliters of peripheral blood drawn. Sequenced input: blood. This TCR was sampled from a woman aged 60-70 years in good health.

The CDR3 reads CASSVPQYNEQYF. For the CDR3, the DNA is TGTGCCAGCAGTGTGCCCCAATACAATGAGCAGTACTTC. The rearrangement joins TRBV12-3 or TRBV12-4 to TRBJ2-1, with D unresolved. Gene TRBJ2-7 matches the end of the DNA better, so the J call may be wrong. This CDR3 region has 13 residues.